This is a list of T cell receptor beta chains from one sample in a study of T cells in localized non-small cell lung cancer. Generated by immunoSEQ multiplex PCR, the TCRdb table keeps only in-frame clones and is missing some. The table includes more than 70,000 clones, 80% to 90% detected once. The sequences come from peripheral blood, collected before any cancer treatment. The receptor source for this set is a man aged 40-75 years with stage I lung adenocarcinoma. Both conserved end residues are part of each CDR3. D genes are given only for firm matches. Size is omitted from some rows. Given values are once, few, many or a class for expanded clones.

abundance	v_gene	d_gene	j_gene	CDR3nt	CDR3aa
NA	TRBV19	TRBD1	TRBJ2-3	TGTGCCAGTTCCGACAGGGGGCGCGACTGGTCGCAGTATTTT	CASSDRGRDWSQYF
NA	TRBV18	TRBD2	TRBJ2-5	TGTGCCAGCTCACCCGGGACTAGGAAAGAGACCCAGTACTTC	CASSPGTRKETQYF
NA	TRBV5-8	NA	TRBJ1-2	TGTGCCAGCAGCTTCGGCTGGGGGAACTATGGCTACACCTTC	CASSFGWGNYGYTF
NA	TRBV27	TRBD2	TRBJ2-7	TGTGCCAGCAGTCCTCGGACTAGCGGGAAAAGGGAGCAGTACTTC	CASSPRTSGKREQYF
NA	TRBV7-9	NA	TRBJ2-1	TGTGCCAGCAGCCCACAGGGTTCCCAGAATGAGCAGTTCTTC	CASSPQGSQNEQFF
NA	TRBV6-5	NA	TRBJ1-1	TGTGCCATCAGTGAGGGAATCGGGGAAGCTTTCTTT	CAISEGIGEAFF
many	TRBV7-6	NA	TRBJ2-7	TGTGCCAGCAGCCCCCAATTCTCCTACGAGCAGTACTTC	CASSPQFSYEQYF
NA	TRBV11-2	NA	TRBJ2-1	TGTGCCAGCAGCTTAGATCGGGGAGGAATGTACAATGAGCAGTTCTTC	CASSLDRGGMYNEQFF
NA	TRBV19	NA	TRBJ1-1	TGTGCCAGTAGGGAGGGTATCACTGAAGCTTTCTTT	CASREGITEAFF
once	TRBV27	TRBD1	TRBJ1-2	TGTGCCAGCAGCACACAGGGGGCAGGAGCTAACTATGGCTACACCTTC	CASSTQGAGANYGYTF
once	TRBV5-4	NA	TRBJ1-1	TGTGCCACCGGTTCCAAGGGGACTGAAGCTTTCTTT	CATGSKGTEAFF
NA	TRBV5-4	TRBD2	TRBJ2-1	TGTGCCAGCAAAACCGGGACTAGCGACTACAATGAGCAGTTCTTC	CASKTGTSDYNEQFF
NA	TRBV11-1	TRBD2	TRBJ2-5	TGTGCCAGCAGCCCGACTAGCGGGCCTGAAGAGACCCAGTACTTC	CASSPTSGPEETQYF